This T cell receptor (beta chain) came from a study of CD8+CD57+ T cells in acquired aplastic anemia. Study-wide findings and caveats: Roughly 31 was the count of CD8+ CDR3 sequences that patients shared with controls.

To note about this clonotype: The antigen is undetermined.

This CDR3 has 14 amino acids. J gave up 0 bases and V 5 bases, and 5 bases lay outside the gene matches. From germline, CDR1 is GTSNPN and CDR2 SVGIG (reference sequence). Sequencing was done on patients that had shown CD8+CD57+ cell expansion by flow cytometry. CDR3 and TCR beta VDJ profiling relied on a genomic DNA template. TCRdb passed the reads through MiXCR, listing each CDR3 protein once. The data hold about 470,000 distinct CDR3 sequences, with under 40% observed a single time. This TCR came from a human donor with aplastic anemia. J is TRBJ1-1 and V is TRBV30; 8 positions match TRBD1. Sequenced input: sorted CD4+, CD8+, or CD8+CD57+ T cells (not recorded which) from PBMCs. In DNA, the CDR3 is TGTGCCTGGGTTAAGACAGGGGTGAACACTGAAGCTTTCTTT. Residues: CAWVKTGVNTEAFF.